A selection of T cell receptor beta chains follows, all from one sample in a study of blood T cell repertoires in COVID-19. Libraries were prepared by immunoSEQ multiplex PCR; TCRdb keeps only in-frame clonotypes and omits some of them. The table lists about 15,000 clones, about four fifths of them singletons. Sample: peripheral blood. All receptors come from an older woman with active COVID-19. The CDR3 runs from the conserved cysteine through the conserved F or W. D genes are given only for firm matches.

DNA,CDR3,V,D,J
TGTGCCAGCAGCGTTAGCGACTACGAGCAGTACTTC,CASSVSDYEQYF,TRBV9,-,TRBJ2-7
TGTGCCAGCAGTTACGGTTACAACAATCAGCCCCAGCATTTT,CASSYGYNNQPQHF,TRBV6-2/TRBV6-3,-,TRBJ1-5
TGTGCCAGCTCACTACCAGGGGGCGAGGGTGAAAAACTGTTTTTT,CASSLPGGEGEKLFF,TRBV18,TRBD1,TRBJ1-4
TGTGCCAGCAGCGTAGATCGGGGATCCTACAATGAGCAGTTCTTC,CASSVDRGSYNEQFF,TRBV9,-,TRBJ2-1
TGTGCCAGCAGGGACCCGGGACTAGCGGGTGCCTACGAGCAGTACTTC,CASRDPGLAGAYEQYF,TRBV27,TRBD2,TRBJ2-7
TGCGCCAGCAGCTCTGACAGGGCTAATGAAAAACTGTTTTTT,CASSSDRANEKLFF,TRBV5-1,TRBD1,TRBJ1-4
TGTGCCAGCAGCCAACAGGATCGGGGGGCCACTGAAGCTTTCTTT,CASSQQDRGATEAFF,TRBV14,-,TRBJ1-1
TGTGCCAGCTCACCCGGTACCACAGATACGCAGTATTTT,CASSPGTTDTQYF,TRBV18,-,TRBJ2-3
TGTGCCAGCACCCCGCTCGGAGGGCAGGAGCAGTACTTC,CASTPLGGQEQYF,TRBV28,-,TRBJ2-7
TGTGCCAGCAAATATTCCGGGACAGGAGCGAACATTCAGTACTTC,CASKYSGTGANIQYF,TRBV28,TRBD1,TRBJ2-4
TGTGCCAGCAGCCTCCTTGAGGGAAGAGCAGATACGCAGTATTTT,CASSLLEGRADTQYF,TRBV9,-,TRBJ2-3
TGTGCCAGCAGTGAACTGGAGGGTGGCCATTCACCCCTCCACTTT,CASSELEGGHSPLHF,TRBV2,-,TRBJ1-6
TGTGCCACGGAGGACGGATCCTACGAGCAGTACTTC,CATEDGSYEQYF,TRBV19,-,TRBJ2-7
TGCGCCAGCAGCCGGGGACTAGCGGGAGGGCACACCGGGGAGCTGTTTTTT,CASSRGLAGGHTGELFF,TRBV5-1,TRBD2,TRBJ2-2